The 30 T cell receptor beta chains below were found in one sample sequenced in a study of T-cell memory formation after mild COVID-19. TCRdb recomputed calls from the 5' RACE reads with MiXCR, one row per CDR3 protein. The table records about 470,000 distinct CDR3 sequences, roughly 18% of them present only once. What was sequenced was PBMCs or a T cell subset sorted from them (not recorded which). The receptors shown here come from an adult woman who had mild COVID-19 (a few samples of this study predate the infection). Cell type and time point are not known.

The chain employs TRBV7-8 and TRBJ1-1; weak D call: TRBD1 (5 bases). CDR1 and CDR2 (germline): SGHVS, FQNEAQ. The CDR3 length is 15 residues. V was shortened by 2 bases and J by 1 base, with 11 bases between the two germline ends. CDR3 bases: TGTGCCAGCAGCTTATATGAGGGGCAGAACACTGAAGCTTTCTTT. Its protein is CASSLYEGQNTEAFF.

This clonotype was seen only a few times. The rearrangement uses TRBV28 and TRBJ1-1, with 12 nucleotides matching TRBD1. The J segment lost 4 bases and the V segment lost 5 bases, leaving 5 bases of the junction unmatched. Germline V lookup: CDR1 MDHEN, CDR2 SYDVKM. This CDR3 contains 15 residues. CDR3 nucleotides: TGTGCCAGCAGTCTGGGGGACAGGGGGCTCACTGAAGCTTTCTTT. Translating gives CASSLGDRGLTEAFF.

This rearrangement joins TRBV2 to TRBJ2-1, with 8 positions matching TRBD1. Looked up from germline, CDR1 is SNHLY and CDR2 is FYNNEI. V was clipped by 6 bases and J by 5 bases; unmatched bases: 9. This CDR3 region has 15 residues. CDR3 sequence (DNA): TGTGCCAGCAGAACCGACAGGGGAATCCACAATGAGCAGTTCTTC. This translates into CASRTDRGIHNEQFF.

The chain carries TRBV24-1 and TRBJ2-1; 11 bases are a match to TRBD2. This CDR3 contains 13 residues. Trimming removed 4 bases from V and 15 bases from J; junction bases left unmatched: 7. The germline V gene has CDR1 KGHDR and CDR2 SFDVKD. CDR3 sequence reads: CATSEAGTSGLFF. CDR3 nucleotide sequence: TGTGCCACCAGTGAGGCCGGGACTAGCGGTTTGTTCTTC.

The table lists this clonotype with a few counts. This sequence joins TRBV5-1 and TRBJ2-7, with D perhaps TRBD1 or TRBD2 (5 bases each). The germline V gene encodes CDR1 SGHRS and CDR2 YFSETQ. The CDR3 spans 12 residues. The V gene lost 4 bases and the J gene lost 5 bases, with 10 bases spanning the gap. CDR3 residues: CASSPEDNEQYF. The CDR3 region has the DNA TGCGCCAGCAGCCCGGAGGACAACGAGCAGTACTTC.

The rearrangement uses TRBV27 and TRBJ2-3, with D maybe TRBD1 (5 bases). Trimming took off 2 bases at V and 2 bases at J, with 8 bases between the two ends. This CDR3 is built from 14 residues. Germline V gene sequence: CDR1 MNHEY, CDR2 SMNVEV (reference sequence). The CDR3 protein is CASSLRGVTDTQYF. For the CDR3, the DNA is TGTGCCAGCAGTTTAAGGGGTGTCACAGATACGCAGTATTTT.

This rearrangement joins TRBV10-3 to TRBJ1-6, with D hard to call. Deletions cut 1 base from V and 6 bases from J, with 4 bases between. CDR3 length: 13 residues. Germline V lookup: CDR1 ENHRY, CDR2 SYGVKD. DNA for the CDR3: TGTGCCATCAGTGAGTGGAGTAATTCACCCCTCCACTTT. Protein sequence: CAISEWSNSPLHF.

This sequence joins TRBV6-1 and TRBJ1-1; D is unclear. This CDR3 comprises 15 residues. Trimming left V 6 bases short and J 0 bases short, with 14 bases between. The germline CDR1 and CDR2 sequences are MNHNS and SASEGT. The CDR3 region has the DNA TGTGCCAGCAGCTTCTCTCTGGGCATGAACACTGAAGCTTTCTTT. Protein: CASSFSLGMNTEAFF.

The table lists this clonotype with a few counts. J is TRBJ2-1 and V is TRBV4-1; D uncertain. Trimming cost V 1 base and J 6 bases, with 16 bases left between them. CDR1 and CDR2 from the germline V gene are MGHRA and YSYEKL. CDR3 length: 16 residues. The CDR3: CASSQGNTLFSNEQFF. The CDR3, as DNA: TGCGCCAGCAGCCAAGGGAACACCCTCTTTAGCAATGAGCAGTTCTTC.

The rearrangement links TRBV27 to TRBJ2-2; TRBD2 is a possible D gene (6 bases). Trimming took off 7 bases at V and 2 bases at J, with 20 bases between the two ends. Per the germline V gene, CDR1 is MNHEY and CDR2 is SMNVEV (reference sequence). The CDR3 runs 17 residues. The CDR3 loop is CASTLGRETINTGELFF. CDR3 DNA: TGTGCCAGCACCCTAGGCCGGGAGACCATTAACACCGGGGAGCTGTTTTTT.

The chain has TRBV5-1 and TRBJ1-1, with 9 bases that match TRBD1. Unmatched junction bases numbered 8, after V lost 4 bases and J lost 7 bases. Germline V CDR1 and CDR2: SGHRS, YFSETQ. The CDR3 spans 14 residues. This chain's CDR3 is CASSTTGGASEAFF. The CDR3 DNA sequence: TGCGCCAGCAGCACCACAGGGGGCGCAAGTGAAGCTTTCTTT. Filled out from reference TRBV5-1 and TRBJ1-1, the complete variable domain reads KAGVTQTPRYLIKTRGQQVTLSCSPISGHRSVSWYQQTPGQGLQFLFEYFSETQRNKGNFPGRFSGRQFSNSRSEMNVSTLELGDSALYLCASSTTGGASEAFFGQGTRLTVV.

The CDR3 loop is CASSLRLDTDTQYF. DNA of the CDR3: TGCGCCAGCAGCTTGAGGCTCGACACAGATACGCAGTATTTT. The V and J genes are TRBV5-1 and TRBJ2-3; the D is unclear. There are 14 residues in the CDR3. Trimming took off 1 base at V and 2 bases at J, with 8 bases between the two ends. Germline lookup yields CDR1 SGHRS and CDR2 YFSETQ.

In its sample, this clonotype was seen a few times. The chain links TRBV15 to TRBJ2-4; 7 bases are a match to TRBD1. CDR1 is LNHNV, CDR2 YYDKDF, per germline (reference sequence). The CDR3 contains 13 residues. V gave up 7 bases and J gave up 3 bases; unmatched junction bases: 3. CDR3 region: CATTGTDKNIQYF. CDR3 bases: TGTGCCACCACCGGGACAGACAAAAACATTCAGTACTTC. Based on the CDR3 plus reference TRBV15 and TRBJ2-4, the full variable domain is DAMVIQNPRYQVTQFGKPVTLSCSQTLNHNVMYWYQQKSSQAPKLLFHYYDKDFNNEADTPDNFQSRRPNTSFCFLDIRSPGLGDTAMYLCATTGTDKNIQYFGAGTRLSVL.

The V call is TRBV7-9, the J call TRBJ1-1, with 8 nucleotides matching TRBD1. Germline V CDR1 and CDR2: SEHNR, FQNEAQ (reference sequence). Unmatched junction bases numbered 11, after V lost 6 bases and J lost 5 bases. CDR3 length equals 15 residues. CDR3 amino acids: CASRETDRGWTEAFF. CDR3 sequence (DNA): TGTGCCAGCAGAGAGACCGACAGGGGTTGGACTGAAGCTTTCTTT.

This rearrangement joins TRBV12-3 or TRBV12-4 to TRBJ2-5, with D unresolved. The CDR3 loop spans 14 amino acids. The V and J ends lost 0 bases and 5 bases respectively, with 10 bases between them. The CDR3 reads CASSLARYTETQYF. The CDR3 DNA is TGTGCCAGCAGTTTAGCGCGGTACACGGAGACCCAGTACTTC.

This clonotype has a single count. V is TRBV7-9 and J is TRBJ1-5, with TRBD1 as a possible D gene (5 bases). The CDR3 is 15 amino acids. Trimming removed 5 bases from V and 5 bases from J, with 16 bases in between. Germline CDR1 reads SEHNR; CDR2 reads FQNEAQ (reference sequence). The DNA for the CDR3 is TGTGCCAGCAGCCCAACAGGTGTTTGGGATCAGCCCCAGCATTTT. Protein: CASSPTGVWDQPQHF.

The J gene is TRBJ2-3, the V gene TRBV6-5, with 8 bases lining up with TRBD1. The CDR3 spans 18 residues. The ends lost 1 base at V and 2 bases at J; junction bases unmatched: 11. Germline V gene data show CDR1 as MNHEY and CDR2 as SVGAGI. The CDR3 loop is CASSYYLPGGLVTDTQYF. The CDR3 bases are TGTGCCAGCAGTTACTACCTCCCAGGGGGCTTAGTCACAGATACGCAGTATTTT.

The V and J genes are TRBV7-9 and TRBJ1-6; D ambiguous. The CDR3 is made up of 16 amino acids. The germline V and J ends were trimmed by 3 bases and 11 bases, with 20 bases remaining between them. The germline V gene has CDR1 SEHNR and CDR2 FQNEAQ (reference sequence). The CDR3 sequence: CASSLDASGFGAPLHF. In DNA form, the CDR3 reads TGTGCCAGCAGCTTGGACGCTTCCGGTTTTGGGGCACCCCTCCACTTT.

This clonotype has only a few counts. This chain links TRBV20-1 with TRBJ2-7; TRBD1 or TRBD2 may be the D gene (5 bases each). Trimming pared 3 bases from V and 0 bases from J, leaving 12 bases between. Germline V gene lookup returns CDR1 DFQATT and CDR2 SNEGSKA (reference sequence). The CDR3 contains 14 residues. The CDR3 DNA reads TGCAGTGCTAGCTTGGTCGGGGCCTCCTACGAGCAGTACTTC. Residues: CSASLVGASYEQYF.

In this sample, this clonotype turned up once. This sequence joins TRBV4-3 and TRBJ2-2, with 11 nucleotides matching TRBD2. V lost 1 base, J lost 3 bases, and 4 bases stayed unmatched. The CDR3 loop spans 17 amino acids. The germline V gene encodes CDR1 LGHNA and CDR2 YSLEER. The CDR3 sequence is CASSQVLAGVDTGELFF. The DNA for the CDR3 is TGCGCCAGCAGCCAAGTACTAGCGGGAGTGGACACCGGGGAGCTGTTTTTT.

The chain employs TRBV29-1 and TRBJ2-7, with TRBD2 matching over 8 bases. V lost 6 bases to trimming and J lost 1 base; unmatched junction nucleotides: 5. The CDR3 loop spans 13 amino acids. The V gene's germline CDR1 is SQVTM and CDR2 ANQGSEA. This CDR3 is CSVRLARSYEQYF. CDR3 DNA sequence: TGCAGCGTACGACTAGCGCGATCCTACGAGCAGTACTTC.

Ten or more counts support this clonotype. CDR3 sequence: CASSPRTGGSGNTIYF. The CDR3 DNA reads TGTGCCAGCAGCCCCAGGACAGGGGGCTCTGGAAACACCATATATTTT. The chain links TRBV12-3 or TRBV12-4 to TRBJ1-3; 10 nucleotides match TRBD1. CDR3 length equals 16 residues. With V trimmed by 6 bases and J by 0 bases, 5 bases remained unmatched.

This clonotype has a handful of counts. The V and J genes are TRBV12-3 or TRBV12-4 and TRBJ2-7; 9 positions agree with TRBD2. This CDR3 region has 15 residues. V lost 3 bases and J lost 2; bases outside the gene matches: 5. CDR3 sequence reads: CASSFVLAGPYEQYF. The CDR3 DNA is TGTGCCAGCAGTTTTGTGCTAGCGGGACCCTACGAGCAGTACTTC.

The V gene is TRBV20-1, the J gene TRBJ2-3; 7 nucleotides agree with TRBD2. This CDR3 contains 12 residues. Germline CDR1 DFQATT, CDR2 SNEGSKA (reference sequence). The junction had 5 bases not matched to a gene; V was cut back by 5 bases and J by 6 bases. CDR3: CSAALGRDTQYF. The DNA for the CDR3 is TGCAGTGCTGCTCTCGGGAGGGATACGCAGTATTTT.

The chain links TRBV7-3 to TRBJ2-3, with 10 nucleotides matching TRBD2. Germline V gives CDR1 SGHTA, CDR2 FQGTGA. The CDR3 sequence is 16 residues long. Trimming at V came to 2 bases and at J to 3 bases, leaving 5 bases not matched to a gene. This chain's CDR3 is CASSLVVSGRTDTQYF. In nucleotides, the CDR3 is TGTGCCAGCAGCTTAGTCGTTAGCGGGAGGACAGATACGCAGTATTTT.

The rearrangement joins TRBV29-1 to TRBJ2-2; weak D call: TRBD1 (5 bases). The V end was cut by 2 bases, the J end by 5 bases, with 12 bases between. The CDR3 has 14 amino acids. CDR1 and CDR2 (germline): SQVTM, ANQGSEA. The CDR3 coding sequence is TGCAGCGTTGAATTAGGGGCCCAGACCGGGGAGCTGTTTTTT. Residues: CSVELGAQTGELFF.

This clonotype showed up just a few times. The genes are TRBV4-1 and TRBJ1-6; 7 bases are a match to TRBD1. V lost 6 bases, J lost 5 bases, and 4 bases stayed unmatched. CDR1 and CDR2 from the germline V gene are MGHRA and YSYEKL. The CDR3 totals 14 residues. CDR3 in DNA: TGCGCCAGCAGACGACAGGGTGATAATTCACCCCTCCACTTT. This translates into CASRRQGDNSPLHF.

V is TRBV14 and J is TRBJ1-2, with D unclear. Germline V gene sequence: CDR1 SGHDN, CDR2 FVKESK. The CDR3 sequence is 13 residues long. With 4 bases removed from V and 0 bases from J, the gap between germline ends came to 6 bases. The CDR3 DNA is TGTGCCAGCAGCCTTACTACTAACTATGGCTACACCTTC. Its protein product is CASSLTTNYGYTF. Combining the CDR3 with reference TRBV14 and TRBJ1-2 gives the whole variable domain EAGVTQFPSHSVIEKGQTVTLRCDPISGHDNLYWYRRVMGKEIKFLLHFVKESKQDESGMPNNRFLAERTGGTYSTLKVQPAELEDSGVYFCASSLTTNYGYTFGSGTRLTVV.

This clonotype appeared a few times. This rearrangement joins TRBV7-2 to TRBJ2-1; D not resolved. V was shortened by 1 base and J by 2 bases, with 12 bases between the two germline ends. The CDR3 extends over 16 amino acids. Germline V gene lookup returns CDR1 SGHTA and CDR2 FQGNSA. The chain's CDR3 is CASSLGVLGTYNEQFF. The CDR3 DNA reads TGTGCCAGCAGCTTAGGGGTTCTGGGGACCTACAATGAGCAGTTCTTC.

V gene TRBV7-8 combines with J gene TRBJ2-7, with D perhaps matching TRBD2 (6 bases). V was clipped by 1 base and J by 2 bases, with 15 bases between them. The CDR3 extends over 16 amino acids. Germline loops: CDR1 SGHVS, CDR2 FQNEAQ. CDR3 amino acids: CASSLVWRADTYEQYF. CDR3 coding DNA: TGTGCCAGCAGCTTAGTGTGGAGGGCGGATACCTACGAGCAGTACTTC. Full variable domain (remainder filled in from reference TRBV7-8 and TRBJ2-7): GAGVSQSPRYKVAKRGQDVALRCDPISGHVSLFWYQQALGQGPEFLTYFQNEAQLDKSGLPSDRFFAERPEGSVSTLKIQRTQQEDSAVYLCASSLVWRADTYEQYFGPGTRLTVT.